This T cell receptor beta chain was sequenced for a study of tumor-infiltrating lymphocytes in primary liver carcinoma. As for the study in general: The patients included men and women who were aged 30 to 69 years. Broader study findings: Tumors significantly exceeded blood in top-250-clone fraction (p = 0.039).

It was from 20-30 mg of unsorted bulk tissue that RNA and DNA were co-extracted. No patient had received treatment, and all had chronic HBV infection. V dropped 10 bases and J dropped 2 bases, with 18 bases sitting between them. The length of the CDR3 is 15 residues. CDR1 MDHEN and CDR2 SYDVKM come from the germline V gene. This clonotype was counted at least ten times. Its matching antigen is unknown. TCR beta cDNA came from approximately 540 ng total RNA, primed with a constant-region primer. A slightly modified ARM-PCR protocol with three nested multiplex PCR rounds produced these TCR beta libraries. A C-beta reverse primer and TRBV1-TRBV30 forward primers served in each of the first two PCR rounds, at approximately 10 cycles apiece. One entry per CDR3 protein, called by TCRdb with MiXCR from the multiplex PCR reads. The sample records about 92,000 distinct CDR3 sequences, around 70% being singletons.

The sequencing input was tumor-adjacent normal liver tissue. The chain is built from TRBV28 and TRBJ2-1; D is possibly TRBD2 (5 bases). This clonotype was obtained from a man aged 35-49 years with primary liver carcinoma and hepatitis B virus infection. The DNA of the CDR3 is TGTGCCACCATCCAGCGGAACTCCCCCTACAATGAGCAGTTCTTC. Protein sequence: CATIQRNSPYNEQFF. Combining the CDR3 with reference TRBV28 and TRBJ2-1 gives the whole variable domain DVKVTQSSRYLVKRTGEKVFLECVQDMDHENMFWYRQDPGLGLRLIYFSYDVKMKEKGDIPEGYSVSREKKERFSLILESASTNQTSMYLCATIQRNSPYNEQFFGPGTRLTVL.